This T cell receptor (beta chain) came from a study of identifying expanded T cells in peripheral blood. Assay used: immunoSEQ multiplex PCR; TCRdb lists only in-frame clones, some missing. This sample has about 94,000 clones, with approximately 85% found just once. Collection occurred without any documented infections or immune events in donors. Worth noting for this clone: What it binds is not known.

The CDR3 runs 14 residues. The germline V gene has CDR1 KGHSH and CDR2 LQKENI. Points from the study as a whole: Over about two and four weeks, about 15 and 18 clones changed, versus 1.2 between replicates. Approximately 2-week clone count variance significantly increased as total template count grew.

Source material: blood. The TCR originated in a person aged 18 to 70 in good health. The V gene is TRBV18, the J gene TRBJ2-5, with a possible D match to TRBD1 (5 bases). The J call may be mistaken, given a closer DNA end match to TRBJ2-7. Here the CDR3 reads CASSPGHPEREQYF. CDR3 nucleotide sequence: TGTGCCAGCTCACCAGGACACCCAGAACGCGAGCAGTACTTC.